This TCR beta chain was retrieved from a study of blood T cells in healthy people across ages (dated by TCRdb to between 2015 and 2016). In the study overall: In model experiments, template switching captured roughly one uniquely barcoded TCR beta cDNA molecule for every two T cells. To track age-related changes in TCR beta repertoire diversity, the study relied on deep sequencing normalized with unique cDNA molecular identifiers. Donors were grouped into four age groups: young (average approximately 15 years), middle-aged (39), aged (roughly 67) and long-lived (approximately 75). To avoid experimental bias, donors of different ages were randomly spread across the sequencing lanes. Using the same blood draw, the study looked at two additional independent replicas of 1 million unique cDNA reads for two donors, one aged 18 to 30 and the other aged 80 or older. The paper's findings and limits, for the study overall: Estimates of total diversity based on one million sequenced T cells were regarded as lower bounds and as underestimates. The long-lived group showed more naive CD4+ T cells, fewer expanded clones and increased TCR diversity than the aged group, suggesting age selection. Because profiling used bulk unsorted PBMCs, naive and antigen-experienced compartments could not be compared conclusively. As age increased, observed TCR beta diversity per million T cells dropped in a roughly linear way, and a significant reduction was already evident by age approximately 40. There was a strong correlation between observed TCR beta diversity and the percentage of naive T cells measured by flow cytometry. Because donor CMV infection status was unknown, age-related changes in expanded clonotypes were potentially confounded.

The 35 to 40 donors, aged about 6 to 95 years, were systemically healthy Caucasian individuals from Russia. Each donor gave about 9.7 milliliters of peripheral blood, drawn into EDTA-treated Vacutainer tubes. Ficoll-Paque density-gradient centrifugation was used to isolate PBMCs, with at least 6.5 million obtained per sample. Trizol reagent was used to extract total RNA from PBMCs, with at least 6 micrograms per sample. The percentages of naive CD45RAhigh/CD27high T cells were determined by flow cytometry on a PBMC aliquot from every donor. Receptors were amplified or captured by 5' RACE. The sample was run on an Illumina HiSeq 2500. A second about 6 to 11 cycle PCR used a sample-barcoded 5' primer and a J-beta primer mix. A template-switch 5' adaptor carrying 12 random nucleotides introduced a unique molecular identifier onto each TCR beta cDNA molecule. Each sample yielded at least 3 million CDR3-containing paired-end reads. First-strand cDNA was synthesized from all RNA with the Mint cDNA synthesis kit, primed by a TRBC-specific oligonucleotide. Following uracil-DNA glycosylase treatment, a first 18-cycle PCR with universal primers M1SS and BC2_uni_R was performed on all cDNA. Processing in the source paper ran as follows. For normalization, 1 million high-quality reads, each with a distinct molecular identifier, were randomly selected from each sample. Instead of being binned into consensus sequences, reads with shared molecular identifiers were discarded. CDR3 identification, clonotype clustering and error correction used MiTCR with a Q25 quality threshold and the strictest error-elimination algorithm. Lower-bound total TCR beta diversity was estimated with a nonparametric unseen species model using Euler transformation. The public reads were reanalyzed by TCRdb: fastp trimming at Q25, MiXCR alignment, in-frame beta chains only. Duplicate CDR3 protein sequences are folded into a single record with the most common DNA and genes. The V and J calls and clone size are TCRdb's, not the authors'. The sample has some 1.7 million distinct CDR3 sequences on record, 28% of them singletons. Together, the top ten hold around 7.7% of the sample.

In the case of this clonotype: Which antigen it targets is not known. Its ends do not fully match the called genes, so a read error is possible.

The CDR3 numbers 13 residues from cysteine through phenylalanine. Kept here is only the CDR3 DNA, which spans 39 bases and is read in frame from base 1. For CDR1 and CDR2, the germline V gene (reference sequence) lists MNHNY and SVGAGI. The rearrangement combines TRBV6-6 with TRBJ1-1; no D gene call is confident. This sequence was found in a woman in her thirties in good health. Sequenced input: blood. The sequenced DNA is TGTGCCAGCAGCGACCCGGGGAACCCTGAAGCTTTCTTT. Protein translation: CASSDPGNPEAFF.